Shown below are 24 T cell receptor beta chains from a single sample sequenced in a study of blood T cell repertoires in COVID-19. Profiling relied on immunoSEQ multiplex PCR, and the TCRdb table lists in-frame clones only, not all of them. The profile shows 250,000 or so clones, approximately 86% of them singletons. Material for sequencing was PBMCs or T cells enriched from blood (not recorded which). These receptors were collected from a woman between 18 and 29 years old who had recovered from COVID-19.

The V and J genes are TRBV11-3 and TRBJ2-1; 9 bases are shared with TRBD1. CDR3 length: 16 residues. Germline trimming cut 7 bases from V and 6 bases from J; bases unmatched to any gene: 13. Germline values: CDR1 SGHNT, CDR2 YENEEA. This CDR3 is CASTPSVGQGFNEQFF. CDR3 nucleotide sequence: TGTGCCAGCACCCCCTCTGTCGGACAGGGGTTCAATGAGCAGTTCTTC. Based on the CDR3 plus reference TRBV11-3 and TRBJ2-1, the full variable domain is EAGVVQSPRYKIIEKKQPVAFWCNPISGHNTLYWYLQNLGQGPELLIRYENEEAVDDSQLPKDRFSAERLKGVDSTLKIQPAELGDSAVYLCASTPSVGQGFNEQFFGPGTRLTVL.

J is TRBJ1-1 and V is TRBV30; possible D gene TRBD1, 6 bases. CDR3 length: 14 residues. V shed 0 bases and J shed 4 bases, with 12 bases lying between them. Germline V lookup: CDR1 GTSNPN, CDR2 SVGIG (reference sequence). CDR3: CAWSVQGGSTEAFF. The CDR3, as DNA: TGTGCCTGGAGTGTACAAGGGGGTAGCACTGAAGCTTTCTTT.

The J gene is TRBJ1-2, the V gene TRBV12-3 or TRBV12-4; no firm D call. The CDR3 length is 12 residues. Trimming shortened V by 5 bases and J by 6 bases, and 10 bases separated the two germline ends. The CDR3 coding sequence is TGTGCCAGCAGTCTGTCCGGGGATGGCTACACCTTC. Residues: CASSLSGDGYTF.

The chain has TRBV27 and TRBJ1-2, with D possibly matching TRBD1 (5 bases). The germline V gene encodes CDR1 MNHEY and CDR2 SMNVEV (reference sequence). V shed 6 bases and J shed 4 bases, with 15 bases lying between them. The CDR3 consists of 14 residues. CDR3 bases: TGTGCCAGCAGCGGCTTGGGGCGTAGCTATGGCTACACCTTC. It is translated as CASSGLGRSYGYTF.

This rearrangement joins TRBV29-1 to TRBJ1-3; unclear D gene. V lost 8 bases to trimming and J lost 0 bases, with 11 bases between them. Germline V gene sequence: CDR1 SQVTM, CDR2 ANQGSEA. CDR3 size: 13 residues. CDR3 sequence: CSFTEGSGNTIYF. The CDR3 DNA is TGCAGCTTTACCGAGGGCTCTGGAAACACCATATATTTT. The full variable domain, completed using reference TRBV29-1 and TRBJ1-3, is SAVISQKPSRDICQRGTSLTIQCQVDSQVTMMFWYRQQPGQSLTLIATANQGSEATYESGFVIDKFPISRPNLTFSTLTVSNMSPEDSSIYLCSFTEGSGNTIYFGEGSWLTVV.

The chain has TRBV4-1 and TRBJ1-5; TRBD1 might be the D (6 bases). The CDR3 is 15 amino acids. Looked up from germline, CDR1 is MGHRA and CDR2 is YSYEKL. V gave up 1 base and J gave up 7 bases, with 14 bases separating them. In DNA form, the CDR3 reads TGCGCCAGCAGCCAAGTTGCCAGGGGCGGACAGCCCCAGCATTTT. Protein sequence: CASSQVARGGQPQHF.

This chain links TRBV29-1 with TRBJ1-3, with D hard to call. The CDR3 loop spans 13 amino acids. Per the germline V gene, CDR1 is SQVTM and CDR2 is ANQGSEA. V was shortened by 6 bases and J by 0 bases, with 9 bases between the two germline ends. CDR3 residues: CSVEEYSGNTIYF. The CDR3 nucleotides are TGCAGCGTCGAGGAGTACTCTGGAAACACCATATATTTT.

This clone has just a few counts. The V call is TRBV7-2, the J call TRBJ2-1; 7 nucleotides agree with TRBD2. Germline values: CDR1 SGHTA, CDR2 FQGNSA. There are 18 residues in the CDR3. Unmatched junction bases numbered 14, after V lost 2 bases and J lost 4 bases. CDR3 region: CASSLSLSGLGNYNEQFF. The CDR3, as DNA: TGTGCCAGCAGCTTATCCCTCTCAGGACTAGGAAATTACAATGAGCAGTTCTTC.

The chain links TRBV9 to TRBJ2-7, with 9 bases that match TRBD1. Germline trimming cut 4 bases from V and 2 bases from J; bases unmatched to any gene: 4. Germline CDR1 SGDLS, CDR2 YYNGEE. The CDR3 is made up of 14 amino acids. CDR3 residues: CASSPGQGTYEQYF. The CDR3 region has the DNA TGTGCCAGCAGCCCCGGACAGGGGACCTACGAGCAGTACTTC.

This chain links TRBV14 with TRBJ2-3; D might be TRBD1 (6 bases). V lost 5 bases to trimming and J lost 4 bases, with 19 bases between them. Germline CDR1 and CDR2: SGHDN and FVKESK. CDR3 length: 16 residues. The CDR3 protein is CASSLTRQVSPDTQYF. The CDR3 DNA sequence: TGTGCCAGCAGCTTAACCCGACAGGTTTCCCCAGATACGCAGTATTTT.

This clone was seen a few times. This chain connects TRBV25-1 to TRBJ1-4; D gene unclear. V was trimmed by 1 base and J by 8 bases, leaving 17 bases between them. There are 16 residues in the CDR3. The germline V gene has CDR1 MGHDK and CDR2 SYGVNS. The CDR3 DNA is TGTGCCAGCAGTGAATGGAGGAGCTCCTTTGGGGAAAAACTGTTTTTT. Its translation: CASSEWRSSFGEKLFF.

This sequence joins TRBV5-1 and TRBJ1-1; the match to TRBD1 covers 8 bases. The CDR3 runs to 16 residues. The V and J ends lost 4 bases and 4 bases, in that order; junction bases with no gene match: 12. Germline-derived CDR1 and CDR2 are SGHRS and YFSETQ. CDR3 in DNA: TGCGCCAGCAGCCAGTTTCGTGGACAGGGATCCACTGAAGCTTTCTTT. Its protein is CASSQFRGQGSTEAFF.

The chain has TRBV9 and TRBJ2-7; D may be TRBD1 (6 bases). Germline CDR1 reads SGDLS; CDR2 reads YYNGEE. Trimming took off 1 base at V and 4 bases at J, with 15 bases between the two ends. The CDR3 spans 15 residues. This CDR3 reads CASSVTGTGHYEQYF. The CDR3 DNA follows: TGTGCCAGCAGCGTAACCGGGACGGGACATTACGAGCAGTACTTC.

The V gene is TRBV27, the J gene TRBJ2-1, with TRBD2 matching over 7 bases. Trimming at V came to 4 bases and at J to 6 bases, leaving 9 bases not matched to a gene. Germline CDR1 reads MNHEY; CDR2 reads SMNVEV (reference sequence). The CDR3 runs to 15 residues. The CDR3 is CASSSIGLDLNEQFF. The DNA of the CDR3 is TGTGCCAGCAGTTCGATAGGACTAGATCTCAATGAGCAGTTCTTC.

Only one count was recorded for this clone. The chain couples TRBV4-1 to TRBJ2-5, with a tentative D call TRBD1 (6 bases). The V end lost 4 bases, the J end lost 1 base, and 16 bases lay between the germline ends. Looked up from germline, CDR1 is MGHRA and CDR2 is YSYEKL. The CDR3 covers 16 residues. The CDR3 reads CASSLFPTGPQETQYF. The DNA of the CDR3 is TGCGCCAGCAGCCTTTTCCCGACAGGACCCCAAGAGACCCAGTACTTC.

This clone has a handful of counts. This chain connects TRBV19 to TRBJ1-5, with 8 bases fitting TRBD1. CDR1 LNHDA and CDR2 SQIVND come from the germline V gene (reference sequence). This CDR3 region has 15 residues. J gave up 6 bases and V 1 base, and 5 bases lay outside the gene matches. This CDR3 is CASSIGEQGGQPQHF. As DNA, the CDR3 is TGTGCCAGTAGTATAGGAGAACAGGGGGGTCAGCCCCAGCATTTT. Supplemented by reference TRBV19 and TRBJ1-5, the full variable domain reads DGGITQSPKYLFRKEGQNVTLSCEQNLNHDAMYWYRQDPGQGLRLIYYSQIVNDFQKGDIAEGYSVSREKKESFPLTVTSAQKNPTAFYLCASSIGEQGGQPQHFGDGTRLSIL.

CDR3 coding DNA: TGCGCCAGCAGTGAGGCACTAGCGGGGACAGATACGCAGTATTTT. Translation gives CASSEALAGTDTQYF. The chain couples TRBV10-1 to TRBJ2-3, with 10 bases matching TRBD2. The CDR3 totals 15 residues. Germline trimming cut 2 bases from V and 3 bases from J; bases unmatched to any gene: 2. Germline V gives CDR1 WNHNN, CDR2 SYGVQD (reference sequence).

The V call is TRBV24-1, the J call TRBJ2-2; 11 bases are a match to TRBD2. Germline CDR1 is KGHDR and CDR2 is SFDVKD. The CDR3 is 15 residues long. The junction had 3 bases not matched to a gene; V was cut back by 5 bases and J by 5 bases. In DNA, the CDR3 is TGTGCCACCAGTGGCGCTAGCGGGAGGACCGGGGAGCTGTTTTTT. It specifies CATSGASGRTGELFF.

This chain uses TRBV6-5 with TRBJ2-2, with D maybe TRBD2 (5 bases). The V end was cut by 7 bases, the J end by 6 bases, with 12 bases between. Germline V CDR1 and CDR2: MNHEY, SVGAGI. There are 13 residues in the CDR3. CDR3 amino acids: CASIRTGAGELFF. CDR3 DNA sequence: TGTGCCAGCATTCGGACCGGGGCCGGGGAGCTGTTTTTT.

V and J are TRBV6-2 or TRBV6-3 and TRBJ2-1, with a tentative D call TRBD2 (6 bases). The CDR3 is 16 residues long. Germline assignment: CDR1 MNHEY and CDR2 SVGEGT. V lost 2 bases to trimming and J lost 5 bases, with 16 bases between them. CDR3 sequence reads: CASSYAGQTFDNEQFF. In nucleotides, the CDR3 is TGTGCCAGCAGTTACGCGGGGCAGACCTTCGACAATGAGCAGTTCTTC.

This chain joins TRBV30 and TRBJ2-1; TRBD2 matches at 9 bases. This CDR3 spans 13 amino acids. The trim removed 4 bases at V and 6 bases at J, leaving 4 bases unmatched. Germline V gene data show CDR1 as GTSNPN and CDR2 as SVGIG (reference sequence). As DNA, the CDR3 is TGTGCCTGGATGGAGACTAGCGGCAATGAGCAGTTCTTC. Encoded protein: CAWMETSGNEQFF.

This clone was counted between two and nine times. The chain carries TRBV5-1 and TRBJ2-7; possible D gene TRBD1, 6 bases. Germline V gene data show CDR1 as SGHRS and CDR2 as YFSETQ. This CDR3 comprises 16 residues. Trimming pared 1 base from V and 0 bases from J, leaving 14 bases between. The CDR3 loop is CASSLQQGWSSYEQYF. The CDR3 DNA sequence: TGCGCCAGCAGCTTGCAACAGGGATGGAGCTCCTACGAGCAGTACTTC.

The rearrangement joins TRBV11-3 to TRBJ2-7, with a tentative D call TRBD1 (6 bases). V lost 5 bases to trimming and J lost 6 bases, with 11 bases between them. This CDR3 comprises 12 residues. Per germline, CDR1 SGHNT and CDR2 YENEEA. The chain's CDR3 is CASSLTGIEQYF. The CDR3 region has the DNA TGTGCCAGCAGCCTAACAGGGATCGAGCAGTACTTC.

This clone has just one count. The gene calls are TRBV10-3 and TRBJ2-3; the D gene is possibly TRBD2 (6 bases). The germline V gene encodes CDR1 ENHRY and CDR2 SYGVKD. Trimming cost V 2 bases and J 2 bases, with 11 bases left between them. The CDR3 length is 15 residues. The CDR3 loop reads CAISERGTVTDTQYF. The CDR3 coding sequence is TGTGCCATCAGTGAGCGAGGGACTGTCACAGATACGCAGTATTTT.